This T cell receptor (beta chain) is from a study of blood T cell repertoires in COVID-19. The germline V and J ends were trimmed by 6 bases and 4 bases, with 15 bases remaining between them. CDR3 length: 13 residues. In germline, CDR1 is GTSNPN, CDR2 SVGIG (reference sequence). This table comes from immunoSEQ multiplex PCR, and its TCRdb copy is limited to in-frame clones, with some not included. The sample consists of roughly 200,000 clones, 87% of them appearing once. The chain links TRBV30 to TRBJ1-1; perhaps TRBD1 as D (6 bases). Sequencing input: PBMCs or T cells enriched from blood (not recorded which). The TCR was taken from a young woman who had recovered from COVID-19. The CDR3 reads CACQTGRVTEAFF. In nucleotides, the CDR3 is TGTGCCTGTCAAACAGGGAGGGTCACTGAAGCTTTCTTT.